The clone carrying this T cell receptor beta chain was observed a few times. The antigen is unknown. V was trimmed by 5 bases and J by 3 bases, leaving 8 bases between them. This CDR3 is built from 11 residues. Looked up from germline, CDR1 is SQVTM and CDR2 is ANQGSEA. TCRdb itself ran the reads through MiXCR, one entry per CDR3 protein. Found here are around 300,000 distinct CDR3 sequences, roughly 26% of them singletons; the top ten hold approximately 15%. This sample was taken from a study of T cell repertoires in cytomegalovirus infection. Across the study: Indications came from public TCR beta signatures; they pointed to CMV infection and to a matching HLA type. General study points: Clonotypes of TCR beta that were HLA-C-restricted and CMV-specific dominated the ex vivo response. Adding up the frequency of public TCR beta families identified people who carried CMV plus the relevant HLA.

The receptor was derived from a human donor in good health (CMV status not recorded). Some clones in this sample may be carry-over from other donors' samples. The sequenced sample consisted of PBMCs. The chain is built from TRBV29-1 and TRBJ2-7, with a possible D match to TRBD1 (6 bases). The CDR3 loop is CSVSTGYEQYF. The CDR3 bases are TGCAGCGTTTCGACAGGCTACGAGCAGTACTTC.